The clone carrying this T cell receptor beta chain occurred a few times. Its antigen is as yet unknown. Thyroid surgery took place with no prior treatment in any patient. The CDR3 covers 14 residues. Germline V gives CDR1 KGHDR, CDR2 SFDVKD. With 10 bases clipped from V and 4 bases from J, the junction kept 4 bases outside the gene matches. From the PCR reads, TCRdb re-called clones with MiXCR. Of tens of thousands of clones detected, roughly 33% appear once; the ten largest clones hold about 16%. These data belong to a study of metastatic and nonmetastatic thyroid tumors. Study-wide background: Repertoire comparisons spanned blood and tumor or nodule tissue from malignant and benign thyroid patients. Study-wide points: Within blood and tumor, benign nodules reportedly had significantly lower TCR beta diversity than malignant thyroid tumors did.

The chain couples TRBV24-1 to TRBJ2-2; 11 nucleotides align to TRBD2. Sequenced input: tumor tissue. The clonotype comes from a female donor with papillary thyroid cancer or a benign thyroid nodule (not recorded which). Some clones in this sample may be carry-over from other donors' samples. The CDR3 nucleotides are TGTGCCACGGCGACTAGCGGGGTCACCGGGGAGCTGTTTTTT. Translated, it gives CATATSGVTGELFF.